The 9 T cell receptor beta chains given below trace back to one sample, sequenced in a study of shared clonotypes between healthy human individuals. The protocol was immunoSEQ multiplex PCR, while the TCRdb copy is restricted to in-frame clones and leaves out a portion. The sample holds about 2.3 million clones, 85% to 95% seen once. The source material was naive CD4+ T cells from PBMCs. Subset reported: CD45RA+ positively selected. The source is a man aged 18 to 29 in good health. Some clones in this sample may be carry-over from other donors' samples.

The CDR3 is CASSPSRSPSGNTIYF. The CDR3 DNA is TGTGCCAGCTCACCTTCCCGGAGCCCCTCTGGAAACACCATATATTTT. The V and J genes are TRBV18 and TRBJ1-3; D unresolved. The CDR3 runs 16 residues. Per germline, CDR1 KGHSH and CDR2 LQKENI. V dropped 3 bases and J dropped 0 bases, with 12 bases sitting between them.

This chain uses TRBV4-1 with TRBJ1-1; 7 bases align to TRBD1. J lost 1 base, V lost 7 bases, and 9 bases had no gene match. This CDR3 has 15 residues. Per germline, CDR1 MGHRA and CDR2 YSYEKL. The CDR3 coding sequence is TGCGCCAGCAAGGGGGCAGGGGGTCGGAACACTGAAGCTTTCTTT. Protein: CASKGAGGRNTEAFF.

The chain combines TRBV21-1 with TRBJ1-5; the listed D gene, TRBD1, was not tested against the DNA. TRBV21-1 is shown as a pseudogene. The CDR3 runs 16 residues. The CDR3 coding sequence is TGTGCCAGCAGCCATAGACAGAATATATGCAATCAGCCCCAGCATTTT. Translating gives CASSHRQNICNQPQHF.

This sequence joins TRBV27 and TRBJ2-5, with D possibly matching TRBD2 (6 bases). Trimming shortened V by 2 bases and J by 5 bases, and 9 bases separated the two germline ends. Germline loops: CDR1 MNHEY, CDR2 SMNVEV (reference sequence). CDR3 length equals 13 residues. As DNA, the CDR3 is TGTGCCAGCAGTTTACGGGGGTCCGAGACCCAGTACTTC. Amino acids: CASSLRGSETQYF.

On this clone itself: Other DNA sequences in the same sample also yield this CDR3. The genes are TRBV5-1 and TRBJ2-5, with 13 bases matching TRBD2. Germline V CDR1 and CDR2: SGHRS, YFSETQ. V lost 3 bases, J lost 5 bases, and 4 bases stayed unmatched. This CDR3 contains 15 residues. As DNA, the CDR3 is TGCGCCAGCAGCTCCGGACTAGCGGGAGTGGAGACCCAGTACTTC. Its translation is CASSSGLAGVETQYF.

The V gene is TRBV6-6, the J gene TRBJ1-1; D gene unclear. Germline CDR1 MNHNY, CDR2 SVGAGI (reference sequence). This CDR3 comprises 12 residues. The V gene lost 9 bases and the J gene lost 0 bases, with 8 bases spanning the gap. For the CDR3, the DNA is TGTGCCAGTTGGGATATGAACACTGAAGCTTTCTTT. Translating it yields CASWDMNTEAFF.

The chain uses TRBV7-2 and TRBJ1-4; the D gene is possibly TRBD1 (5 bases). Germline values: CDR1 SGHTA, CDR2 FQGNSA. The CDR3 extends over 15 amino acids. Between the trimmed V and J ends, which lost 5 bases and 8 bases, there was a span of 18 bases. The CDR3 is CASSPSGTPGEKLFF. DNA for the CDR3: TGTGCCAGCAGCCCATCCGGGACTCCAGGAGAAAAACTGTTTTTT.

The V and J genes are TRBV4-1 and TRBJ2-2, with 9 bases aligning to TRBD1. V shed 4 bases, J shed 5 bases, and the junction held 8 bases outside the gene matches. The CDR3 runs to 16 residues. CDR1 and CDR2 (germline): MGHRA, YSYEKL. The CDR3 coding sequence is TGCGCCAGCAGCCGGGGCTGGACAGGGGTTACCGGGGAGCTGTTTTTT. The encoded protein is CASSRGWTGVTGELFF.

CDR3 DNA: TGTGCCAGCAGCGATTCCCGAGCGGGAGATGAGCAGTTCTTC. This sequence encodes CASSDSRAGDEQFF. The chain is built from TRBV7-3 and TRBJ2-1, with 8 bases that match TRBD2. The CDR3 extends over 14 amino acids. The V gene's germline CDR1 is SGHTA and CDR2 FQGTGA. The trim removed 5 bases at V and 8 bases at J, leaving 8 bases unmatched.